The rows below give T cell receptor beta chains drawn from one sample of a study of tumor-infiltrating lymphocytes in primary liver carcinoma. TCRdb reprocessed the multiplex PCR reads via MiXCR and lists one record per CDR3 protein. The sample has 310,000 or so distinct CDR3 sequences; 58% are singletons. The sequencing input was peripheral blood. Receptors originate from a woman aged 25 to 39 with primary liver carcinoma and hepatitis B virus infection. CDR3s include the opening cysteine and the closing phenylalanine or tryptophan. The D gene is left open where the match is weak. Clone size is stated in some rows and not others, as once, few, many or a class when expanded.

d_gene	j_gene	abundance	v_gene	CDR3nt	CDR3aa
NA	TRBJ1-1	many	TRBV11-2	TGTGCCAGCAGCTTTACAGGGAACACTGAAGCTTTCTTT	CASSFTGNTEAFF
NA	TRBJ2-1	NA	TRBV4-3	TGCGCCAGCAGCCAAGAAGCAGATGGGAATGAGCAGTCCTTC	CASSQEADGNEQSF
TRBD2	TRBJ2-1	few	TRBV11-2	TGTGCCAGTGGCCTTCCACTAGCGGCAGCTATCAATGAGCAGTTCTTC	CASGLPLAAAINEQFF
NA	TRBJ2-7	many	TRBV11-2	TGTGCCAGCAGCTCCGCAGGGGACGGGTACGAGCAGTACTTC	CASSSAGDGYEQYF
TRBD2	TRBJ2-1	NA	TRBV4-3	TGCGCCAGCAACCAACATCTTGTGTCTAGCGGGAGGAGAGGGGAGCAGTTCTTC	CASNQHLVSSGRRGEQFF
NA	TRBJ2-7	NA	TRBV11-2	TGTGCCACCAGCTTAAGCTCTTTACTGGCCAACGAGCAGTACTTC	CATSLSSLLANEQYF
NA	TRBJ2-1	medium-sized	TRBV11-2	TGTGCCAGCACCTATTATGGTGAGCAGTTCTTC	CASTYYGEQFF
TRBD2	TRBJ2-1	NA	TRBV18	TGTGCCAGCGCACCGGGACTAGCGGGCAATGAGCAGTTCTTC	CASAPGLAGNEQFF
NA	TRBJ1-1	many	TRBV12-3/TRBV12-4	TGTGCCAGCAGTTTTCGTGGGGGGAACACTGAAGCTTTCTTT	CASSFRGGNTEAFF
NA	TRBJ2-1	few	TRBV6-5	TGTGCCAGCAGCCCTAACCCCGGGACTCCGAACAATGAGCAGTTCTTC	CASSPNPGTPNNEQFF
NA	TRBJ2-7	NA	TRBV6-2/TRBV6-3	TGTGCCAGCAGTTACGGGCCGACTTACGAGCAGTACTTC	CASSYGPTYEQYF
NA	TRBJ2-1	NA	TRBV29-1	TGCAGCGTTGAAGACCCTAGCGATAGCTCCTACAATGAGCAGTTCTTC	CSVEDPSDSSYNEQFF
NA	TRBJ2-5	few	TRBV5-1	TGCGCCAGCAGCTTTAACGGGGAACAAGAGACCCAGTACTTC	CASSFNGEQETQYF
TRBD2	TRBJ2-2	NA	TRBV6-5	TGTGGCAGCAGTTACTTGATCCTAGCGGGCACCGGGGAGCTGTTTTTT	CGSSYLILAGTGELFF
TRBD1	TRBJ1-6	many	TRBV4-1	TGCGCCAGCAGCCCGCAGGGGGTCGGCAATTCACCCCTCCACTTT	CASSPQGVGNSPLHF
NA	TRBJ2-5	few	TRBV5-6	TGTGCCAGCAGCTTTCGGACAGTCCAAGAGACCCAGTACTTC	CASSFRTVQETQYF
NA	TRBJ2-5	NA	TRBV7-9	TGTGCCAGCAGCTTAGTTTACAGGGTCGGGACCCAGTACTTC	CASSLVYRVGTQYF
NA	TRBJ2-1	NA	TRBV7-9	TGTGCCAGCAGCTTCACAGAGCAGTTCTTC	CASSFTEQFF
TRBD2	TRBJ2-1	NA	TRBV4-2	TGTGCCAGCAGCCAAGGACTAGCGGGAGGAGGGGGGGAGTTCTTC	CASSQGLAGGGGEFF
NA	TRBJ1-4	once	TRBV23-1	TGCGCCAGCAGTGGGCCCGATGAAAAACTGTTTTTT	CASSGPDEKLFF
NA	TRBJ2-1	many	TRBV6-1	TGTGCCAGCAGTGAAGCGGGCAATGAGCAGTTCTTC	CASSEAGNEQFF
NA	TRBJ2-7	NA	TRBV29-1	TGCAGTGTTGGGGAAGGGGGAAGGGAGCAATACTTC	CSVGEGGREQYF
TRBD1	TRBJ2-1	NA	TRBV6-5	TGTGCCAGCAGTTACTTCGGGGGGACAGGGAATGAGCAGTTCTTC	CASSYFGGTGNEQFF
NA	TRBJ1-5	few	TRBV30	TGTGCCTGGAGTGTACAAGGACAGCCCCAGCATTTT	CAWSVQGQPQHF
TRBD2	TRBJ2-2	NA	TRBV7-9	TGTGCCAGCAGGTTGTCAAAGACTAGCCGGCAGGACACCGGGGAGCTGTTTTTT	CASRLSKTSRQDTGELFF
TRBD2	TRBJ2-5	many	TRBV12-3/TRBV12-4	TGTGCCAGCAGCGGACTAGCGGGAGGGCCTGAGACCCAGTACTTC	CASSGLAGGPETQYF
TRBD2	TRBJ2-7	once	TRBV12-3/TRBV12-4	TGTGACAGCACCCTTAGCGGGAGGATTCCCTACGAGCAGTACTTC	CDSTLSGRIPYEQYF
TRBD1	TRBJ2-7	NA	TRBV6-5	TGTGCCAGCAGTTACGCCGCCGAGGGGGCTTTCTACGAGCAGTACTTC	CASSYAAEGAFYEQYF
NA	TRBJ2-2	many	TRBV12-3/TRBV12-4	TGTGCCAGCAGGTGGGGCTACACCGGGGAGCTGTTTTTT	CASRWGYTGELFF
NA	TRBJ1-4	NA	TRBV28	TGTGCCAGCAGTTTAGGGGGAGCAACTAATGAAAAACTGTTTTTT	CASSLGGATNEKLFF
NA	TRBJ2-2	NA	TRBV5-6	TGTGCCAGCAGTAAATTCAGTCGGAACACCGGGGAGCTGTTTTTT	CASSKFSRNTGELFF
NA	TRBJ2-7	few	TRBV5-1	TGCGCCAGCAGCTTGGTTATTTCAGACATCTACGAGCAGTACTTC	CASSLVISDIYEQYF
TRBD1	TRBJ1-5	NA	TRBV7-9	TGTGCCAGCAGCTCGGGGGACAGGGGGATAATGGGCGATCAGCCCCAGCATTTT	CASSSGDRGIMGDQPQHF
NA	TRBJ2-7	NA	TRBV11-3	TGTGCCAGCAGCAGGGTCGGACGGAACGGGCAGTACTTC	CASSRVGRNGQYF
TRBD1	TRBJ2-2	NA	TRBV11-3	TGTGCCAGCAGCCCGGGACAGGGCTGCACCGGGGGGCTGTTTTTT	CASSPGQGCTGGLFF
TRBD1	TRBJ2-7	NA	TRBV5-4	TGTGCCAGCAGCTTACAGGGGACCCTCTACGAGCAGTACTTC	CASSLQGTLYEQYF
NA	TRBJ1-1	few	TRBV5-1	TGCGCTAGCAGCTTGGTGTGGGGTATGAACACTGAAGCTTTCTTT	CASSLVWGMNTEAFF
NA	TRBJ2-5	NA	TRBV5-6	TGTGTCAGCAGTCGGACCAGCCGCGAGACCCAGTACTTC	CVSSRTSRETQYF
NA	TRBJ2-5	few	TRBV6-1	TGTGCCAGCAGTGAAACTACCGGCTTCAGGGGACAAGAGACCCAGTACTTC	CASSETTGFRGQETQYF
TRBD1	TRBJ1-1	NA	TRBV10-2	TGCGCCAGCAGTGAGGCTCCAGACAGGGTCACTGAAGCTTTCTTT	CASSEAPDRVTEAFF
NA	TRBJ2-4	NA	TRBV6-2/TRBV6-3	TGTGCCGGCAGTTACCAGCGAGAGAATAAAAACATTCAGTACTTC	CAGSYQRENKNIQYF
NA	TRBJ1-1	many	TRBV6-5	TGTGCCAGCAGCGTTAGTGTTTACGCTGAAGCTTTCTTT	CASSVSVYAEAFF
TRBD1	TRBJ1-6	NA	TRBV12-3/TRBV12-4	TGTGCCAGCGGGCCTACAGGGGAGGCTTCACCCCTCCACTTT	CASGPTGEASPLHF
NA	TRBJ1-4	NA	TRBV2	TGTGCCAGCAGGAACTCGCCGGCAACTAATGAAAAACTGTTTTTT	CASRNSPATNEKLFF
TRBD2	TRBJ2-2	NA	TRBV4-2	TGTGCCAGCAGCGCTAGACTAGCGGGTGACGGGGAGCTGTTTTTT	CASSARLAGDGELFF
NA	TRBJ2-3	many	TRBV4-3	TGCGCCAGCAGCCAAGGGAGCACCCAGGGCGCAGATACGCAGTATTTT	CASSQGSTQGADTQYF
NA	TRBJ1-1	NA	TRBV30	TGTGCCTGGAGTGTACTTGTGACGGGACGAGAAGCCTTCTTT	CAWSVLVTGREAFF
NA	TRBJ1-1	NA	TRBV6-6	TGTGGCAGCAGACGTACCGGGACCACTGAAGCTTTCTTT	CGSRRTGTTEAFF
TRBD2	TRBJ2-7	NA	TRBV7-9	TGTGCCAGCAGCGGGACTAGCGAGGAGGAGCAGTACTTC	CASSGTSEEEQYF
NA	TRBJ1-1	NA	TRBV7-9	TGTGCCAGCAGCGCAGTTGGGGTAGGGGGGACTGAAGCTTTCTTT	CASSAVGVGGTEAFF
NA	TRBJ2-3	few	TRBV28	TGTGCCAGCAGTTGGGAAGGTCCGCAGTATTTT	CASSWEGPQYF